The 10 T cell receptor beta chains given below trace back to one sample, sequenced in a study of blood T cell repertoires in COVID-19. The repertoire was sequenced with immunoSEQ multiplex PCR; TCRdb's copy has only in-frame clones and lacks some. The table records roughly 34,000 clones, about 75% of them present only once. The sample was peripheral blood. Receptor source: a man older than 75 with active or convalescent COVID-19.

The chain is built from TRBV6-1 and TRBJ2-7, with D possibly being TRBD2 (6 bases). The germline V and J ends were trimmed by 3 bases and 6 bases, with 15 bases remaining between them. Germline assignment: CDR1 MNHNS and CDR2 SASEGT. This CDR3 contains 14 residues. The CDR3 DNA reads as TGTGCCAGCAGTGATCTGTCCGCCGGGGGCGAGCAGTACTTC. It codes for CASSDLSAGGEQYF.

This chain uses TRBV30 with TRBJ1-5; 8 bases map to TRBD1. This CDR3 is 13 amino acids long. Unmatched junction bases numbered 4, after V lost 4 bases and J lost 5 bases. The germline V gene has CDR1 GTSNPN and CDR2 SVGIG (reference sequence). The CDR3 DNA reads TGTGCCTGGAAACAGGGGGAAGATCAGCCCCAGCATTTT. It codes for CAWKQGEDQPQHF.

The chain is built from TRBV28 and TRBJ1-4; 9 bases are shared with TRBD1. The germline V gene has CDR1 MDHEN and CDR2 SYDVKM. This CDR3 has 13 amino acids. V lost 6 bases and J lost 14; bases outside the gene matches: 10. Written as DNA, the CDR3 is TGTGCCAGCAGCCCTACCGACAGGGGGAATCTGTTTTTT. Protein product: CASSPTDRGNLFF.

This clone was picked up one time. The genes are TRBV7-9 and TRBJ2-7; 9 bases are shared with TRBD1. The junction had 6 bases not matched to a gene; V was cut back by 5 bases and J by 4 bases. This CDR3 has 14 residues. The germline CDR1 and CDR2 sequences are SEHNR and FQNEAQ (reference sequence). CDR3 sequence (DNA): TGTGCCAGCAGCAGCCGGGACAGGGAGTACGAGCAGTACTTC. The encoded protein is CASSSRDREYEQYF.

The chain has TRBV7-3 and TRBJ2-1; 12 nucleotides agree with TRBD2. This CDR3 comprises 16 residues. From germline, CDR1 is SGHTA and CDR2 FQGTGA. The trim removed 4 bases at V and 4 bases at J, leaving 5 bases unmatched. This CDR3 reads CASSSVGLAGYNEQFF. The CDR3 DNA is TGTGCCAGCAGCTCAGTTGGACTAGCGGGGTACAATGAGCAGTTCTTC.

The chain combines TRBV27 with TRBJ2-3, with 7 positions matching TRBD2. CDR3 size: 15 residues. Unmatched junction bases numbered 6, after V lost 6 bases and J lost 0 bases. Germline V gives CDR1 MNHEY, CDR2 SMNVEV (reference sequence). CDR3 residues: CASSLRLASTDTQYF. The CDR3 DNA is TGTGCCAGCAGCCTGCGACTAGCTAGCACAGATACGCAGTATTTT.

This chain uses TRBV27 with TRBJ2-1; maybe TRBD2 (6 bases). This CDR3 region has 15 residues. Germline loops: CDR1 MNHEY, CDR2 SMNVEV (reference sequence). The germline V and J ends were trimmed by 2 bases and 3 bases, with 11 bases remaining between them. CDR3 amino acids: CASSLKRADYNEQFF. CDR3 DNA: TGTGCCAGCAGTTTAAAGCGGGCCGACTACAATGAGCAGTTCTTC.

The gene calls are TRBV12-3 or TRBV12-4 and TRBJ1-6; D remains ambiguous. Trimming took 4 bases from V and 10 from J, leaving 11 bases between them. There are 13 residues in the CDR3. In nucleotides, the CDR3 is TGTGCCAGCAGTTCCGACCTGGAGTCACCCCTCCACTTT. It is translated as CASSSDLESPLHF.

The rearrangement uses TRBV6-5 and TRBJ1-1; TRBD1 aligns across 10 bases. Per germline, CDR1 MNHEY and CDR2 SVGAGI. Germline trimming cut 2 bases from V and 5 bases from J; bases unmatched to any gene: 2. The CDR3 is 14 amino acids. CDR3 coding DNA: TGTGCCAGCAGTTACGGGACAGGGGAAACTGAAGCTTTCTTT. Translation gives CASSYGTGETEAFF.

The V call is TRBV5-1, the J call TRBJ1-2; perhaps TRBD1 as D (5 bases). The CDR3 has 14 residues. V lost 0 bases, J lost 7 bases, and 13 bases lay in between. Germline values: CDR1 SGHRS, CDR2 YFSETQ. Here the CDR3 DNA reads TGCGCCAGCAGCTTGGTCCAGGGTATTTCTGGCTACACCTTC. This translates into CASSLVQGISGYTF.